This T cell receptor (beta chain) was obtained from a study of T-cell memory formation after mild COVID-19. In this sample, this clonotype turned up a few times. The antigen remains unidentified. Study conclusions and caveats: Cross-reactive memory appears to have joined, as suggested by some responding clones showing up in pre-infection memory. Clones contracting over day 15 to 85 were CD4/CD8 balanced, with later expanders leaning CD4+.

Via MiXCR, TCRdb re-called the 5' RACE reads, giving one row per CDR3 protein. The sample comprises more than 150,000 distinct CDR3 sequences, around 20% of which are singletons, and about 4% rests with the top ten. The clonotype comes from a man younger than 35 who had mild COVID-19 (a few samples of this study predate the infection). Cell type and time point are not known. The sample consisted of PBMCs or a T cell subset sorted from them (not recorded which).

The CDR3 region has the DNA TGTGCCAGTAGGGGATTCGCGGGGGCTAAAAACATTCAGTACTTC. Translation gives CASRGFAGAKNIQYF. The chain carries TRBV19 and TRBJ2-4; perhaps TRBD2 as D (7 bases). From germline, CDR1 is LNHDA and CDR2 SQIVND (reference sequence). Trimming left V 6 bases short and J 4 bases short, with 16 bases between. CDR3 length: 15 amino acids.